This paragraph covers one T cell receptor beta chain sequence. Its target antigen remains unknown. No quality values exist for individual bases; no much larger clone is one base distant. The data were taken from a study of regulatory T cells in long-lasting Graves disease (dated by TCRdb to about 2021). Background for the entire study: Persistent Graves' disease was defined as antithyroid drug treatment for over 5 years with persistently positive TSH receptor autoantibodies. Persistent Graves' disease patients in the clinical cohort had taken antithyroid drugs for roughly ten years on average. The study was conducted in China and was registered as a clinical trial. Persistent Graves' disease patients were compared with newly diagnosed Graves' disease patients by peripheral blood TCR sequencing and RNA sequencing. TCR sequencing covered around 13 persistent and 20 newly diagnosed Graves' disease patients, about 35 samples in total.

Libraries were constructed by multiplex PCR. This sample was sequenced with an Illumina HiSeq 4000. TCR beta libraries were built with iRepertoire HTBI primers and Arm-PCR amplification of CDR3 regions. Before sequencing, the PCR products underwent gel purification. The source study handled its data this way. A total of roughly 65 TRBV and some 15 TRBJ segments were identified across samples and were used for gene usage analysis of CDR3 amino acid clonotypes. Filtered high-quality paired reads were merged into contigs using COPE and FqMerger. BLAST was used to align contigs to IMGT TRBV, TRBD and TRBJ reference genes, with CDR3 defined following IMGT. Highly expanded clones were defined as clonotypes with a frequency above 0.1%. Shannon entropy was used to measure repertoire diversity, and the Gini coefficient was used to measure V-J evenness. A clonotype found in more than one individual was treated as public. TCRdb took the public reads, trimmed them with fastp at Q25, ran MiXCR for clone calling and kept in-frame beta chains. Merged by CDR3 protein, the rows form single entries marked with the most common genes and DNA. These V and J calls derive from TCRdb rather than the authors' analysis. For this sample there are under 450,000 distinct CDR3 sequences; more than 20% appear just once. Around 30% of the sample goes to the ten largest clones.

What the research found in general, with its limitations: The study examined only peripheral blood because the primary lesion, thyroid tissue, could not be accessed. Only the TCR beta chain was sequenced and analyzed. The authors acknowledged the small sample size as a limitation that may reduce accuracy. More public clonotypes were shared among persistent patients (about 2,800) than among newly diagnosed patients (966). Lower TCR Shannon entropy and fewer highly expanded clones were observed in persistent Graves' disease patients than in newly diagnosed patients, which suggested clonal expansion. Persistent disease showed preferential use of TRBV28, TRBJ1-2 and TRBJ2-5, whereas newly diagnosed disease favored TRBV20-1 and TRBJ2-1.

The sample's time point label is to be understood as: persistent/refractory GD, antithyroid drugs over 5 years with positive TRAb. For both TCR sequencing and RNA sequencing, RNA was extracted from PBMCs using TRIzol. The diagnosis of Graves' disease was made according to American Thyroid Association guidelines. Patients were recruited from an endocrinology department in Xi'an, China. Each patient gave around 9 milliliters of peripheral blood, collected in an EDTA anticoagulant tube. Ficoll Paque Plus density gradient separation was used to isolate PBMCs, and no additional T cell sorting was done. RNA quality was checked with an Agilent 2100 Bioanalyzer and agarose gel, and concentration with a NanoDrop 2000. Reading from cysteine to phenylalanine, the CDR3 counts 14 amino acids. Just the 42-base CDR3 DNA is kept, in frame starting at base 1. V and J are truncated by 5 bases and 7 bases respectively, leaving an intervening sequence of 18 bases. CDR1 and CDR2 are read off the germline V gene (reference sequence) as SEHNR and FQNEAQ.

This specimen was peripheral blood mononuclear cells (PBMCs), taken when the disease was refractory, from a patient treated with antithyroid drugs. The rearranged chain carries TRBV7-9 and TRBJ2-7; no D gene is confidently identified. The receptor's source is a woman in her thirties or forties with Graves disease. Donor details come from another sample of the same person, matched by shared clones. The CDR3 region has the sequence CASSPMLSFSEQYF. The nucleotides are TGTGCCAGCAGCCCCATGTTGAGTTTTTCGGAGCAGTACTTC. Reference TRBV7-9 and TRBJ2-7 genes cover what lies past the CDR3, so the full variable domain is DTGVSQNPRHKITKRGQNVTFRCDPISEHNRLYWYRQTLGQGPEFLTYFQNEAQLEKSRLLSDRFSAERPKGSFSTLEIQRTEQGDSAMYLCASSPMLSFSEQYFGPGTRLTVT.